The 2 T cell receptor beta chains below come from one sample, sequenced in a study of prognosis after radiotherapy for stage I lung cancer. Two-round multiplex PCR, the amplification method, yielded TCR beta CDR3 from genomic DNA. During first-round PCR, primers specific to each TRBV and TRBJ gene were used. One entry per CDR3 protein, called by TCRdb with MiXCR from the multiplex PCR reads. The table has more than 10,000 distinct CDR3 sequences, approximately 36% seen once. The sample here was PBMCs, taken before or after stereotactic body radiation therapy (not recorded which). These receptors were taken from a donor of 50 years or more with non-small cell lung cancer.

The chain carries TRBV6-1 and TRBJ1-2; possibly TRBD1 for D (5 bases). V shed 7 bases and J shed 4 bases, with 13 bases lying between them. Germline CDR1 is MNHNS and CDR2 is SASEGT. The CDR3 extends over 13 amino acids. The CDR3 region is CASKATGFYGYTF. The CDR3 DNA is TGTGCCAGCAAGGCCACAGGATTCTATGGCTACACCTTC.

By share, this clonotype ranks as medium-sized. CDR3 coding DNA: TGTGCCAGCAGTTCAGAAAACCCCCGCAATGAGCAGTTCTTC. Translating gives CASSSENPRNEQFF. The V gene is TRBV27, the J gene TRBJ2-1; D remains unclear. V was clipped by 4 bases and J by 6 bases, with 13 bases between them. This CDR3 spans 14 amino acids. The V gene's germline CDR1 is MNHEY and CDR2 SMNVEV (reference sequence).